This TCR beta chain was documented in a study of CD8+ T cells in alopecia areata. Study information: Treated patients took oral tofacitinib at 5 to 10 mg twice daily. Treatment ran 6 to 18 months, with 6 months of follow-up afterward. Study observations and caveats: Lesional scalp exceeded normal scalp in clonality, especially in alopecia totalis/universalis.

On this clone itself: What it recognizes is unknown. Other nucleotide sequences from this sample produce the same CDR3.

cDNA serving as the sequencing template came from extracted, reverse transcribed RNA. Here immunoSEQ multiplex PCR was the method, and the copy in TCRdb shows in-frame clones only, minus some. Here the sample spans roughly 200,000 clones, 63% being singletons. The authors sorted CD4+ and CD8+ T cells from PBMCs. The ends were cut back, 5 bases at V and 8 bases at J, with 5 bases in the middle. The CDR3 sequence is 9 residues long. CDR1 and CDR2 (germline): SQVTM, ANQGSEA. The material sequenced was CD4+ T cells sorted from blood, taken at week 0. The clonotype originates from a human donor with alopecia areata. The V and J genes are TRBV29-1 and TRBJ2-3; no firm D call. CDR3 nucleotide sequence: TGCAGCGTTTCGGGTACGCAGTATTTT. Amino acids: CSVSGTQYF.